Shown below are 25 T cell receptor beta chains from a single sample sequenced in a study of blood T cell repertoires in COVID-19. The data were produced by immunoSEQ multiplex PCR, yet TCRdb's version contains in-frame clones alone and is incomplete. The repertoire holds around 200,000 clones, with around 84% as singletons. Sequences were obtained from peripheral blood. These TCRs come from a man aged 25-40 years with active or convalescent COVID-19.

The genes are TRBV6-5 and TRBJ2-1; maybe TRBD2 (6 bases). V lost 6 bases and J lost 7, with 19 bases in between. This CDR3 has 15 residues. The germline V gene encodes CDR1 MNHEY and CDR2 SVGAGI. The CDR3 DNA follows: TGTGCCAGCAGCAACTACCCCGGGGGTCGAAATGAGCAGTTCTTC. It yields the protein CASSNYPGGRNEQFF.

The CDR3 sequence is CASPVAIRTGAREGYTF. CDR3 DNA sequence: TGTGCCAGCCCAGTAGCGATAAGGACAGGGGCTAGGGAAGGCTACACCTTC. The rearrangement links TRBV19 to TRBJ1-2, with TRBD1 identical over 9 bases. Trimming removed 9 bases from V and 8 bases from J; junction bases left unmatched: 22. Germline CDR1 and CDR2: LNHDA and SQIVND (reference sequence). CDR3 length equals 17 residues.

This chain joins TRBV27 and TRBJ2-3; the D gene is possibly TRBD1 (6 bases). The CDR3 consists of 17 residues. V lost 5 bases to trimming and J lost 3 bases, with 21 bases between them. CDR1 is MNHEY, CDR2 SMNVEV, per germline (reference sequence). CDR3 protein: CASSTPGHRLGTDTQYF. The CDR3 nucleotides read TGTGCCAGCAGTACTCCGGGACACCGGCTTGGGACAGATACGCAGTATTTT.

J is TRBJ2-1 and V is TRBV10-1; 10 positions agree with TRBD2. From germline, CDR1 is WNHNN and CDR2 SYGVQD (reference sequence). This CDR3 is built from 15 residues. Trimming at V came to 2 bases and at J to 7 bases, leaving 5 bases not matched to a gene. CDR3 loop: CASSELASGGNEQFF. In nucleotides, the CDR3 is TGCGCCAGCAGTGAGCTGGCTAGCGGGGGAAATGAGCAGTTCTTC.

This chain connects TRBV7-9 to TRBJ1-1, with unresolved D. CDR3 length equals 14 residues. The germline V gene encodes CDR1 SEHNR and CDR2 FQNEAQ (reference sequence). V lost 4 bases and J 0 bases, leaving 9 bases between the germline ends. The CDR3 protein is CASSSRSVNTEAFF. CDR3 nucleotides: TGTGCCAGCAGCTCACGATCGGTGAACACTGAAGCTTTCTTT.

This clone was seen only a few times. V and J are TRBV7-2 and TRBJ1-3; 10 bases are shared with TRBD1. The germline V gene encodes CDR1 SGHTA and CDR2 FQGNSA. Trimming removed 3 bases from V and 7 bases from J; junction bases left unmatched: 15. The CDR3 is 18 amino acids. In DNA form, the CDR3 reads TGTGCCAGCAGCTTGGGATTCCGGGACAGGGGTCTTCGGAACACCATATATTTT. Translation gives CASSLGFRDRGLRNTIYF.

The rearrangement links TRBV4-3 to TRBJ2-7; TRBD2 matches at 12 bases. The CDR3 totals 16 residues. The germline V gene has CDR1 LGHNA and CDR2 YSLEER. Germline trimming cut 0 bases from V and 4 bases from J; bases unmatched to any gene: 4. The CDR3 DNA follows: TGCGCCAGCAGCCAAGATCGGACTAGCGGGGTGTACGAGCAGTACTTC. This encodes CASSQDRTSGVYEQYF.

There are a few counts of this clone. The J gene is TRBJ2-3, the V gene TRBV14; possible D gene TRBD1, 5 bases. Germline assignment: CDR1 SGHDN and CDR2 FVKESK. This CDR3 comprises 14 residues. V was clipped by 4 bases and J by 6 bases, with 14 bases between them. The CDR3 nucleotides are TGTGCCAGCAGCCGAGCACAGGAAACGGATACGCAGTATTTT. Protein: CASSRAQETDTQYF.

The chain employs TRBV28 and TRBJ1-2; 9 bases agree with TRBD1. V trimming: 6 bases; J trimming: 7 bases; junction bases outside the gene matches: 12. The CDR3 has 15 residues. CDR1 MDHEN and CDR2 SYDVKM come from the germline V gene. CDR3 protein: CASRYQQLQGAGYTF. The CDR3 DNA is TGTGCCAGCAGATATCAGCAACTACAGGGGGCTGGCTACACCTTC.

The chain has TRBV29-1 and TRBJ1-1; TRBD1 matches 10 bases. The CDR3 consists of 13 residues. V shed 3 bases, J shed 5 bases, and the junction held 3 bases outside the gene matches. Germline V gene data show CDR1 as SQVTM and CDR2 as ANQGSEA. CDR3 sequence (DNA): TGCAGCGTTGAGGGGGACAGGGGAACTGAAGCTTTCTTT. It specifies CSVEGDRGTEAFF. Using reference TRBV29-1 and TRBJ1-1 for the parts outside the CDR3, the full variable domain is SAVISQKPSRDICQRGTSLTIQCQVDSQVTMMFWYRQQPGQSLTLIATANQGSEATYESGFVIDKFPISRPNLTFSTLTVSNMSPEDSSIYLCSVEGDRGTEAFFGQGTRLTVV.

This chain joins TRBV24-1 and TRBJ2-1; D is perhaps TRBD2 (5 bases). The germline gives CDR1 KGHDR, CDR2 SFDVKD. CDR3 length: 15 amino acids. Deletions cut 0 bases from V and 10 bases from J, with 15 bases between. CDR3 coding DNA: TGTGCCACCAGTGATTTGATATCAGTAGCGAAAGAGCAGTTCTTC. Encoded protein: CATSDLISVAKEQFF.

The chain employs TRBV7-9 and TRBJ2-1; D possibly corresponds to TRBD2 (6 bases). CDR3 length: 14 residues. Germline V lookup: CDR1 SEHNR, CDR2 FQNEAQ (reference sequence). Trimming pared 5 bases from V and 9 bases from J, leaving 17 bases between. As DNA, the CDR3 is TGTGCCAGCAGCCCCGGGACCCCAGCGGGTGAGCAGTTCTTC. It codes for CASSPGTPAGEQFF.

J is TRBJ1-5 and V is TRBV5-1; no reliable D call. Trimming took 4 bases from V and 2 from J, leaving 13 bases between them. Germline CDR1 and CDR2: SGHRS and YFSETQ. CDR3 length: 15 residues. In DNA, the CDR3 is TGCGCCAGCAGCCTTGCGGGCGGGGGCAATCAGCCCCAGCATTTT. This codes for CASSLAGGGNQPQHF.

The chain employs TRBV10-1 and TRBJ1-5; D uncertain. The V end was cut by 6 bases, the J end by 6 bases, with 12 bases between. The CDR3 runs to 13 residues. Per the germline V gene, CDR1 is WNHNN and CDR2 is SYGVQD (reference sequence). The CDR3 protein is CASSPGFGQPQHF. In DNA, the CDR3 is TGCGCCAGCAGCCCGGGTTTCGGTCAGCCCCAGCATTTT.

This clone was recorded a few times. The rearrangement links TRBV27 to TRBJ1-4; 8 nucleotides align to TRBD1. Germline CDR1 is MNHEY and CDR2 is SMNVEV (reference sequence). The V and J ends lost 1 base and 8 bases, in that order; junction bases with no gene match: 3. This CDR3 spans 14 amino acids. In DNA form, the CDR3 reads TGTGCCAGCAGTTTATTCCGGACAGGGGAAAAACTGTTTTTT. This gives the protein CASSLFRTGEKLFF.

The count of this clone is one. The V call is TRBV10-3, the J call TRBJ2-7, with 13 bases aligning to TRBD2. CDR3 size: 15 residues. Germline CDR1 ENHRY, CDR2 SYGVKD. V shed 4 bases and J 4 bases; nucleotides not matched to a gene: 4. The chain's CDR3 is CAISGTSGSSYEQYF. The CDR3 nucleotides are TGTGCCATCAGTGGGACTAGCGGGAGCTCTTACGAGCAGTACTTC.

This chain uses TRBV2 with TRBJ1-4; a weak D match, TRBD1 (6 bases). The germline V gene encodes CDR1 SNHLY and CDR2 FYNNEI. The CDR3 has 12 amino acids. V was cut by 8 bases and J by 7 bases, with 11 bases left in between. The CDR3 here is CASRDTSEKLFF. For the CDR3, the DNA is TGTGCCAGCCGGGACACCAGTGAAAAACTGTTTTTT.

The CDR3 spells CASSFPHGRDRVADTQYF. The DNA for the CDR3 is TGTGCCAGCAGCTTTCCCCACGGCCGGGACAGGGTGGCAGATACGCAGTATTTT. J is TRBJ2-3 and V is TRBV7-9, with 9 bases lining up with TRBD1. V gave up 3 bases and J gave up 4 bases; unmatched junction bases: 14. The V gene's germline CDR1 is SEHNR and CDR2 FQNEAQ (reference sequence). The CDR3 extends over 18 amino acids.

The rearrangement uses TRBV6-5 and TRBJ1-2, with TRBD1 matching 11 bases. This CDR3 spans 15 amino acids. CDR1 MNHEY and CDR2 SVGAGI come from the germline V gene. The trim removed 6 bases at V and 2 bases at J, leaving 5 bases unmatched. The CDR3 bases are TGTGCCAGCAGACCCGGACAGGGGGCCAACTATGGCTACACCTTC. Residues: CASRPGQGANYGYTF.

This clone was seen a single time. This CDR3 reads CASSYSGQDSGYTF. The CDR3 DNA reads TGTGCCAGCAGTTACTCGGGGCAGGATAGTGGCTACACCTTC. The chain couples TRBV6-5 to TRBJ1-2, with a tentative D call TRBD1 (5 bases). The CDR3 is made up of 14 amino acids. V lost 0 bases and J 7 bases, leaving 12 bases between the germline ends. Germline V gene sequence: CDR1 MNHEY, CDR2 SVGAGI.

This clone was seen a few times. Other DNA sequences within the sample encode an identical CDR3. The rearrangement joins TRBV28 to TRBJ2-1, with TRBD1 as a possible D gene (5 bases). Trimming took 7 bases from V and 4 from J, leaving 11 bases between them. CDR3 length equals 13 residues. Per the germline V gene, CDR1 is MDHEN and CDR2 is SYDVKM. The CDR3 protein is CASTVDRYNEQFF. DNA of the CDR3: TGTGCCAGCACGGTTGACAGATACAATGAGCAGTTCTTC.

The chain recombines TRBV4-1 with TRBJ2-4, with D perhaps TRBD2 (6 bases). CDR3 size: 16 residues. CDR1 is MGHRA and CDR2 is YSYEKL in the germline V gene. The V and J ends lost 3 bases and 7 bases respectively, with 19 bases between them. CDR3 residues: CASSQASSGGGNIQYF. Written as DNA, the CDR3 is TGCGCCAGCAGCCAGGCAAGTAGCGGTGGCGGGAACATTCAGTACTTC.

This chain joins TRBV7-9 and TRBJ1-1, with 7 bases that match TRBD1. The length of the CDR3 is 14 residues. Germline loops: CDR1 SEHNR, CDR2 FQNEAQ (reference sequence). The V and J ends lost 5 bases and 1 base, in that order; junction bases with no gene match: 4. The CDR3 region has the DNA TGTGCCAGCAGCCCGCAGGGGGGGAACACTGAAGCTTTCTTT. It is translated as CASSPQGGNTEAFF. Based on the CDR3 plus reference TRBV7-9 and TRBJ1-1, the full variable domain is DTGVSQNPRHKITKRGQNVTFRCDPISEHNRLYWYRQTLGQGPEFLTYFQNEAQLEKSRLLSDRFSAERPKGSFSTLEIQRTEQGDSAMYLCASSPQGGNTEAFFGQGTRLTVV.

V is TRBV6-5 and J is TRBJ1-1; TRBD1 matches 7 bases. The CDR3 loop spans 15 amino acids. The J segment lost 1 base and the V segment lost 6 bases, leaving 8 bases of the junction unmatched. From germline, CDR1 is MNHEY and CDR2 SVGAGI. Here the CDR3 reads CASRRDRAGNTEAFF. CDR3 nucleotides: TGTGCCAGCAGGAGAGACAGGGCGGGGAACACTGAAGCTTTCTTT.

The sample holds a few counts of this clone. V is TRBV5-1 and J is TRBJ2-2; TRBD1 might be the D (5 bases). Germline values: CDR1 SGHRS, CDR2 YFSETQ. The CDR3 has 14 residues. V gave up 4 bases and J gave up 3 bases, with 10 bases separating them. The CDR3, as DNA: TGCGCCAGCAGCCCCAGCAGGGACACCGGGGAGCTGTTTTTT. This translates into CASSPSRDTGELFF.